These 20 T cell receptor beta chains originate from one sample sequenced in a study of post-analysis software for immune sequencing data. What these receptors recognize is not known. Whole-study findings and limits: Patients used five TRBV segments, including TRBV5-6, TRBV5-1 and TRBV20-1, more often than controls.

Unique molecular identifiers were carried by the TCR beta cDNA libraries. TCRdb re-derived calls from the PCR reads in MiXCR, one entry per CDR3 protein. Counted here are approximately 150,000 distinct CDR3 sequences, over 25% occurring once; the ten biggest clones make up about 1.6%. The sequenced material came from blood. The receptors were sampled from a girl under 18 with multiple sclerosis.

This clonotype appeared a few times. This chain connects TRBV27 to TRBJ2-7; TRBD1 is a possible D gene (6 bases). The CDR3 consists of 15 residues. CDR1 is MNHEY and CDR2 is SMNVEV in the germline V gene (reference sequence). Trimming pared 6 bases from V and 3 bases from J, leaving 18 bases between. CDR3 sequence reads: CASSRIQGPLYEQYF. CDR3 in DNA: TGTGCCAGCAGCCGAATCCAGGGGCCACTCTACGAGCAGTACTTC.

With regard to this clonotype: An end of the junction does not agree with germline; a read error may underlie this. The CDR3 nucleotides are TGTGCCAGCAGTCTACCACCGGGACTAGAATTCTACAATGAGCGGTACTTC. Translation: CASSLPPGLEFYNERYF. The chain joins TRBV27 to TRBJ2-1; 8 bases align to TRBD2. Germline CDR1 is MNHEY and CDR2 is SMNVEV (reference sequence). CDR3 length equals 17 residues.

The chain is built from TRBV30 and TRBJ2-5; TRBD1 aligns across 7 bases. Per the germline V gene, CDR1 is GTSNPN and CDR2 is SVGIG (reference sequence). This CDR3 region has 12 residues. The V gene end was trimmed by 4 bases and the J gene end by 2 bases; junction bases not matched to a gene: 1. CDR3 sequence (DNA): TGTGCCTGGAAGGGGGCGCAAGAGACCCAGTACTTC. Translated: CAWKGAQETQYF.

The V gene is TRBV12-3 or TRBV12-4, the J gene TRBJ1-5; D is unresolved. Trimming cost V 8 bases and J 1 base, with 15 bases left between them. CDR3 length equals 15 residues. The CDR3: CASCGDPASNQPQHF. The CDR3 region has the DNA TGTGCCAGCTGTGGAGACCCGGCGAGCAATCAGCCCCAGCATTTT.

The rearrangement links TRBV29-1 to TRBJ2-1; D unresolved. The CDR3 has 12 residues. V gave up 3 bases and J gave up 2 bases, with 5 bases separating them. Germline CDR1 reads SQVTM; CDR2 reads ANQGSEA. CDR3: CSVDGTYNEQFF. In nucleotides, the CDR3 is TGCAGCGTTGATGGGACCTACAATGAGCAGTTCTTC.

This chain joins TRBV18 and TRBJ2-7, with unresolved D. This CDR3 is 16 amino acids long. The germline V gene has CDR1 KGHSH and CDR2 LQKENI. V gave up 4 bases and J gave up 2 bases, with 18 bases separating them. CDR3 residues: CASSLVGTQPTYEQYF. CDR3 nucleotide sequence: TGTGCCAGCTCACTAGTCGGTACTCAACCTACCTACGAGCAGTACTTC. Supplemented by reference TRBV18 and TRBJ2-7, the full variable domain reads NAGVMQNPRHLVRRRGQEARLRCSPMKGHSHVYWYRQLPEEGLKFMVYLQKENIIDESGMPKERFSAEFPKEGPSILRIQQVVRGDSAAYFCASSLVGTQPTYEQYFGPGTRLTVT.

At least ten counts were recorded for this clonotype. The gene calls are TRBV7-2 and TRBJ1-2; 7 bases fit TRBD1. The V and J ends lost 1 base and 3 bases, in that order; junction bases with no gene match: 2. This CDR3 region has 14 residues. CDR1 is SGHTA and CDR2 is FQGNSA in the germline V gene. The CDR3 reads CASSLVGTDYGYTF. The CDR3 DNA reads TGTGCCAGCAGCTTAGTAGGGACAGACTATGGCTACACCTTC.

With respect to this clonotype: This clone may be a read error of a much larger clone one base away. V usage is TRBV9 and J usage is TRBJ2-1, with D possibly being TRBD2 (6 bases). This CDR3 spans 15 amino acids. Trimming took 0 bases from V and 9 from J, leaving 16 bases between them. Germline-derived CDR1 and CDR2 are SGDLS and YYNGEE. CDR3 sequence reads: CASSVVPSERVEQFF. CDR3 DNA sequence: TGTGCCAGCAGCGTAGTCCCTAGCGAGAGAGTTGAGCAGTTCTTC. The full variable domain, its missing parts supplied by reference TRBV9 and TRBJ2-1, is DSGVTQTPKHLITATGQRVTLRCSPRSGDLSVYWYQQSLDQGLQFLIQYYNGEERAKGNILERFSAQQFPDLHSELNLSSLELGDSALYFCASSVVPSERVEQFFGPGTRLTVL.

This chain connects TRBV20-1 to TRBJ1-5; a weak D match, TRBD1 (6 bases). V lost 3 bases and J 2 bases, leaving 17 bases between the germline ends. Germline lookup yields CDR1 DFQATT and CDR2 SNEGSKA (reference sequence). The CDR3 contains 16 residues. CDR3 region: CSASRSGAEGNQPQHF. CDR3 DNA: TGCAGTGCTAGTCGATCAGGGGCCGAAGGCAATCAGCCCCAGCATTTT.

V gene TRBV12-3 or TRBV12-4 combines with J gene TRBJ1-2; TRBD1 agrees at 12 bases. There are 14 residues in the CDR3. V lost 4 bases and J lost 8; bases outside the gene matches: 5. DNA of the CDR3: TGTGCCAGCAGTTGGGGACAGGGGGCGGCAGGCTACACCTTC. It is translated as CASSWGQGAAGYTF.

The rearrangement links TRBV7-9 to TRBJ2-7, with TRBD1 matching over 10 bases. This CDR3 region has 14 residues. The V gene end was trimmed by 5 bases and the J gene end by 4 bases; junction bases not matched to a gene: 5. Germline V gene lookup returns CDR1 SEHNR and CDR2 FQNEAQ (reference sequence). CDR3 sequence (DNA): TGTGCCAGCAGCCGGGACAGGGGAGCTTACGAGCAGTACTTC. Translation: CASSRDRGAYEQYF.

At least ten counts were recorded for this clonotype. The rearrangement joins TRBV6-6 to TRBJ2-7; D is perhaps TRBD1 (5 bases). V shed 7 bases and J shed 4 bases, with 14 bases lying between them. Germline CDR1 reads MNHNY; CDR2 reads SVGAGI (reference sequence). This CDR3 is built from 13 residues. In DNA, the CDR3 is TGTGCCAGCATAGGGGTGTCGCTTTACGAGCAGTACTTC. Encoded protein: CASIGVSLYEQYF.

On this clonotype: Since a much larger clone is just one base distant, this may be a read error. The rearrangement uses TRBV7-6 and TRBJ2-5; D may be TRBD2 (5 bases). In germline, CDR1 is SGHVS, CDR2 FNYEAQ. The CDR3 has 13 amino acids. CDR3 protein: CVSSLNSGETQYF. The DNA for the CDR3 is TGTGTCAGCAGCTTAAACAGCGGAGAGACCCAGTACTTC. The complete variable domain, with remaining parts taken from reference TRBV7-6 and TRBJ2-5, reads GAGVSQSPRYKVTKRGQDVALRCDPISGHVSLYWYRQALGQGPEFLTYFNYEAQQDKSGLPNDRFSAERPEGSISTLTIQRTEQRDSAMYRCVSSLNSGETQYFGPGTRLLVL.

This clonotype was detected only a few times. CDR3 residues: CSVKVGVGGNEQFF. CDR3 nucleotide sequence: TGCAGCGTGAAGGTGGGGGTTGGGGGGAATGAGCAGTTCTTC. The gene calls are TRBV29-1 and TRBJ2-1, with D maybe TRBD2 (6 bases). V shed 6 bases and J shed 7 bases, with 19 bases lying between them. Germline-derived CDR1 and CDR2 are SQVTM and ANQGSEA. The CDR3 spans 14 residues.

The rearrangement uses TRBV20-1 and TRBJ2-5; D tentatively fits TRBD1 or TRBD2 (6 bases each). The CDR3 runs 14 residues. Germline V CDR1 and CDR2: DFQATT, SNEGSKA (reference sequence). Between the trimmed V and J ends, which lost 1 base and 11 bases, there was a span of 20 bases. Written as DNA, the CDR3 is TGCAGTGCTAGAGCCATGGGGGGCGGCAATGAGCAGTACTTC. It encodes CSARAMGGGNEQYF.

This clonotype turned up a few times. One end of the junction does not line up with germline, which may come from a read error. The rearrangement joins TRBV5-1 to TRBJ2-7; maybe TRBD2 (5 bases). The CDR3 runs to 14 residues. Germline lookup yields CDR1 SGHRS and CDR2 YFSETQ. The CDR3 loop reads CASSFTGYSCEQYF. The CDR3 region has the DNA TGCGCCAGCAGCTTTACGGGATACTCCTGCGAGCAGTACTTC.

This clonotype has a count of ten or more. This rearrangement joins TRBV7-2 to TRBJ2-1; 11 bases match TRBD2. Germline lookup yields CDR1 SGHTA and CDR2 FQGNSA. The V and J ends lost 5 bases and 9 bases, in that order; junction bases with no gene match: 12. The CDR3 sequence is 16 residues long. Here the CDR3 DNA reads TGTGCCAGCAGCCCCGCGGGACTAGCGGTTCCCGGTGAGCAGTTCTTC. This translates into CASSPAGLAVPGEQFF.

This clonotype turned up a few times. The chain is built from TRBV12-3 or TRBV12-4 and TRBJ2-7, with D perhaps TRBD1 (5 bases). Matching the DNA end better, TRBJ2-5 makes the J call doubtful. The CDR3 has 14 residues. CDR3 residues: CASSRITGAETQYF. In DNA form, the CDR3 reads TGTGCCAGCAGTCGAATAACAGGAGCAGAGACCCAGTACTTC.

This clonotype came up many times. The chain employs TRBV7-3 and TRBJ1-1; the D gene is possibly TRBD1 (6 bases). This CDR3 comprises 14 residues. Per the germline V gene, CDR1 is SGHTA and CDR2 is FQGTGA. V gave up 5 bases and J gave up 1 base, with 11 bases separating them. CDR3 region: CASSQTTGNTEAFF. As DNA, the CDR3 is TGTGCCAGCAGCCAAACGACAGGGAACACTGAAGCTTTCTTT. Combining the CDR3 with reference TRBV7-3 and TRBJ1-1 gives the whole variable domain GAGVSQTPSNKVTEKGKYVELRCDPISGHTALYWYRQSLGQGPEFLIYFQGTGAADDSGLPNDRFFAVRPEGSVSTLKIQRTERGDSAVYLCASSQTTGNTEAFFGQGTRLTVV.

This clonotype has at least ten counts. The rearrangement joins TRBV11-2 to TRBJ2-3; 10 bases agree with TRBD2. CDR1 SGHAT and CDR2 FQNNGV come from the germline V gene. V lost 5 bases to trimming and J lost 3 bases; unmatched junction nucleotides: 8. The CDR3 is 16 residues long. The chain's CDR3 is CASSPAAGGRTDTQYF. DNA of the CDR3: TGTGCCAGCAGCCCGGCAGCGGGAGGGCGGACAGATACGCAGTATTTT.